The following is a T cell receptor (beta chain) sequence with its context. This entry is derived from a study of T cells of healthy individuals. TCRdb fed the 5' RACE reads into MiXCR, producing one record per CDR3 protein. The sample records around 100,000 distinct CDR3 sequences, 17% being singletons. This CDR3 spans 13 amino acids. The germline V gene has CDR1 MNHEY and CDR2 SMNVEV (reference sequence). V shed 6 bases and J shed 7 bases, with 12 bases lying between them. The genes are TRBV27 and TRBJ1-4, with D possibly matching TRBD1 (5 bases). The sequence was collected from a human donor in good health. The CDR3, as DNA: TGTGCCAGCAGCACGGGAGGGGTTGAAAAACTGTTTTTT. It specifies CASSTGGVEKLFF.